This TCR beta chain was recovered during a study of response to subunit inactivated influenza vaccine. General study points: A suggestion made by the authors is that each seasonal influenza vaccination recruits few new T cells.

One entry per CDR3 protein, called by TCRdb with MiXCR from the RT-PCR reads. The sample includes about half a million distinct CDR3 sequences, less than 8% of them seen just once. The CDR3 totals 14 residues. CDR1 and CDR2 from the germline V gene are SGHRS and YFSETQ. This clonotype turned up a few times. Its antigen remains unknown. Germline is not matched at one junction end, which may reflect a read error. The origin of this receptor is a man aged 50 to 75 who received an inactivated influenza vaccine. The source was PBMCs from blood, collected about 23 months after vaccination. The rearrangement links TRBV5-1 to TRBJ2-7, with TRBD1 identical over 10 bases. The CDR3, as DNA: TGTGCCAGCAGTCTGACAGGGGGCAACTACGAGCAGTACTTC. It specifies CASSLTGGNYEQYF.